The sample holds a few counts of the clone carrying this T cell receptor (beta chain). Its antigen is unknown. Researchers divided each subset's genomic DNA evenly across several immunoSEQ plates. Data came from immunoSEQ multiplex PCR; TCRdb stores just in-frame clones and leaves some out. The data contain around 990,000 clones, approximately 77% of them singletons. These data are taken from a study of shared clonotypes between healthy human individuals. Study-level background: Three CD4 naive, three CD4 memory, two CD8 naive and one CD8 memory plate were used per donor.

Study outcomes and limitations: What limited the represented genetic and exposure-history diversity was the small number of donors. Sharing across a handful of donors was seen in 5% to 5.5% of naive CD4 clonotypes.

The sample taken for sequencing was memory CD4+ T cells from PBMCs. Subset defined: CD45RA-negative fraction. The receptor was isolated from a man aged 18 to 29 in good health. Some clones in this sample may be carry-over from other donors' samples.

In DNA, the CDR3 is TGTGCCAGCAGCGTACGGCCCAGGGAAGCTAACTATGGCTACACCTTC. This codes for CASSVRPREANYGYTF. The chain couples TRBV7-9 to TRBJ1-2; tentative D call: TRBD1 (5 bases). Between the trimmed V and J ends, which lost 5 bases and 0 bases, there was a span of 16 bases. The CDR3 is 16 amino acids. Germline lookup yields CDR1 SEHNR and CDR2 FQNEAQ (reference sequence).